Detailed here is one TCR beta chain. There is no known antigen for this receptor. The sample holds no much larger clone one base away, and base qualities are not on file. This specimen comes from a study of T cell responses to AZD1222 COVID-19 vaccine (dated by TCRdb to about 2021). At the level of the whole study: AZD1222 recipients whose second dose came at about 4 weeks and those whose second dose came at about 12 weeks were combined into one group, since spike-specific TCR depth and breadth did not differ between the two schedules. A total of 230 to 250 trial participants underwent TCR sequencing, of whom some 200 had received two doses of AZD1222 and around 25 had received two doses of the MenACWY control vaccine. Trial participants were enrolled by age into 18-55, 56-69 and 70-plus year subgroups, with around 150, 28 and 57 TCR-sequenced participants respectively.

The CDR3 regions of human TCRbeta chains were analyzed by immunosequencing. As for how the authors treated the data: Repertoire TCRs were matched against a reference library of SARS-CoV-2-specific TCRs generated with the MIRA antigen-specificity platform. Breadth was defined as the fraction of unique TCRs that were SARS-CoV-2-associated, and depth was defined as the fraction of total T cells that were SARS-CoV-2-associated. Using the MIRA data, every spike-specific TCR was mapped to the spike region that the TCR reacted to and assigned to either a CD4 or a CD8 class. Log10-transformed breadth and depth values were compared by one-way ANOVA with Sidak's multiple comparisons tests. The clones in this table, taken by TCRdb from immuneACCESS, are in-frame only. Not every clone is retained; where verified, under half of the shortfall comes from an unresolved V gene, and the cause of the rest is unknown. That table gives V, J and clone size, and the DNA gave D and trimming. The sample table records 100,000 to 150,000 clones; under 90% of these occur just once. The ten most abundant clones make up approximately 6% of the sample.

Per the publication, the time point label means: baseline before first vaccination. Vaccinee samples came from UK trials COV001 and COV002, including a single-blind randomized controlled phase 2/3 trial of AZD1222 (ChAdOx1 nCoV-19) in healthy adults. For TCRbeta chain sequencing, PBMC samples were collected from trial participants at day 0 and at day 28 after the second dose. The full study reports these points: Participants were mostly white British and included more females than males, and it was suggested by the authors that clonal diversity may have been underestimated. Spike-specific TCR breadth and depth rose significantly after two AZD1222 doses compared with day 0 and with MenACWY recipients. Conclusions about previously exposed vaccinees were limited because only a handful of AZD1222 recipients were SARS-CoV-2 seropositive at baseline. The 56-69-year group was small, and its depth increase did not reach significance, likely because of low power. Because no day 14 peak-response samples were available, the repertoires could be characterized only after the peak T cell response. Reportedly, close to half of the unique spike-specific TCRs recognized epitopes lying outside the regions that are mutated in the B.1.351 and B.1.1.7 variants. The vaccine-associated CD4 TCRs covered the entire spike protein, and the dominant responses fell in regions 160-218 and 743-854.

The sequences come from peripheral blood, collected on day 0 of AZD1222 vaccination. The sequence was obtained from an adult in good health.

The nucleotides are TGTGCCAGCAGCTTGACACTGCCCCCGGTAAATGAGCAGTTCTTC. Protein translation: CASSLTLPPVNEQFF. The receptor chain draws on TRBV7-9 and TRBJ2-1, with no D gene named confidently. V is reduced by 3 bases and J by 7 bases, leaving a spacing of 16 bases between them. The CDR3, cysteine through phenylalanine, is 15 amino acids long. Left in the record is the CDR3 DNA by itself, 45 bases read in frame from the first base. The germline V gene (reference sequence) supplies CDR1 SEHNR and CDR2 FQNEAQ.